The present T cell receptor beta chain was sequenced within a study of blood T cell repertoires in COVID-19. Profiling relied on immunoSEQ multiplex PCR, and the TCRdb table lists in-frame clones only, not all of them. The data contain roughly 300,000 clones, 70% to 90% of them singletons. This CDR3 region has 13 residues. V lost 3 bases to trimming and J lost 6 bases, with 8 bases between them. Germline CDR1 reads SEHNR; CDR2 reads FQNEAQ (reference sequence). Sequencing input: peripheral blood. This sequence joins TRBV7-9 and TRBJ2-2; D possibly corresponds to TRBD2 (5 bases). The TCR was taken from a man aged 18 to 29 who had recovered from COVID-19. The CDR3 is CASSFEGAGELFF. Here the CDR3 DNA reads TGTGCCAGCAGCTTCGAGGGAGCCGGGGAGCTGTTTTTT.